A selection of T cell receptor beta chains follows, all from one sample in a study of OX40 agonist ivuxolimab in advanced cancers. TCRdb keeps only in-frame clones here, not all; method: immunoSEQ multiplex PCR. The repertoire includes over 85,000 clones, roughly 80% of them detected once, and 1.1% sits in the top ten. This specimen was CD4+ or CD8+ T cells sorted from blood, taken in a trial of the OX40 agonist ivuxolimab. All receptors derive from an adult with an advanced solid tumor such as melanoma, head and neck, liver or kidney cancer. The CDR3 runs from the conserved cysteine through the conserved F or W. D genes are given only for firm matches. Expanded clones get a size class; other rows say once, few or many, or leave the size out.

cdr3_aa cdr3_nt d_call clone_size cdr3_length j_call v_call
CASSEGQRVTGELFF TGTGCCAGCAGCGAGGGACAGAGGGTCACCGGGGAGCTGTTTTTT TRBD1 NA 15 TRBJ2-2 TRBV5-4
CASSKIYSGTGGRQPQHF TGTGCCAGTAGTAAAATTTATTCCGGGACAGGGGGCCGGCAGCCCCAGCATTTT TRBD1 NA 18 TRBJ1-5 TRBV19
CASSSTGGAPGELFF TGTGCCAGCAGCTCGACGGGGGGGGCCCCCGGGGAGCTGTTTTTT TRBD2 once 15 TRBJ2-2 TRBV7-2
CASRPHASPGQAEVYEQYF TGCGCCAGCAGACCTCATGCTTCACCGGGACAGGCCGAGGTGTACGAGCAGTACTTC TRBD1 NA 19 TRBJ2-7 TRBV4-1
CATSRDVGGADTGELFF TGTGCCACCAGCAGAGACGTCGGGGGCGCGGACACCGGGGAGCTGTTTTTT NA NA 17 TRBJ2-2 TRBV15
CATQRGTLGNTEAFF TGTGCCACCCAAAGGGGGACCCTTGGGAACACTGAAGCTTTCTTT NA NA 15 TRBJ1-1 TRBV6-1
CASSLEASSYNEQFF TGTGCCAGCAGCTTAGAGGCGAGCTCCTACAATGAGCAGTTCTTC NA NA 15 TRBJ2-1 TRBV7-2
CASSKNGGDQPQHF TGTGCCAGTAGTAAGAATGGGGGGGATCAGCCCCAGCATTTT NA NA 14 TRBJ1-5 TRBV19
CASSQTGQFYEQYF TGTGCCAGCAGTCAAACGGGGCAGTTTTACGAGCAGTACTTC NA NA 14 TRBJ2-7 TRBV28
CASSITEMNTEAFF TGCGCCAGCAGCATCACAGAGATGAACACTGAAGCTTTCTTT NA NA 14 TRBJ1-1 TRBV5-1
CASSQDPGSPLHF TGCGCCAGCAGCCAAGACCCCGGTTCACCCCTCCACTTT NA NA 13 TRBJ1-6 TRBV4-1
CASSLRQDRDTQYF TGTGCCAGCAGCTTAAGACAGGACAGGGATACGCAGTATTTT TRBD1 NA 14 TRBJ2-3 TRBV7-3
CASVRRRGEGYTF TGTGCCAGCGTTAGAAGGCGGGGGGAAGGCTACACCTTC NA NA 13 TRBJ1-2 TRBV28
CASSRITGGDAYGYTF TGTGCCAGCAGCCGAATAACAGGGGGGGACGCTTATGGCTACACCTTC TRBD1 NA 16 TRBJ1-2 TRBV28
CASSRLQGKLDNEQFF TGTGCCAGTAGTAGACTACAGGGGAAACTCGACAATGAGCAGTTCTTC TRBD1 NA 16 TRBJ2-1 TRBV19
CASSIAGGNQPQHF TGTGCCAGTAGTATTGCAGGGGGCAATCAGCCCCAGCATTTT NA NA 14 TRBJ1-5 TRBV19
CASSLGRGWAEAFF TGTGCCAGCAGCCTCGGTCGCGGTTGGGCTGAAGCTTTCTTT NA few 14 TRBJ1-1 TRBV2
CASSTVGGVGGGNEQFF TGTGCCAGCAGCACTGTGGGCGGTGTAGGGGGGGGCAATGAGCAGTTCTTC NA NA 17 TRBJ2-1 TRBV2
CASSLVGTGGNEKLFF TGTGCCAGCAGCTTAGTAGGGACAGGGGGTAATGAAAAACTGTTTTTT TRBD1 few 16 TRBJ1-4 TRBV7-2
CASSYSQEAYGYTF TGTGCCAGCAGTTACTCACAGGAGGCGTATGGCTACACCTTC NA NA 14 TRBJ1-2 TRBV6-6
CASSVASITGELFF TGTGCCAGCAGCGTAGCTTCCATCACCGGGGAGCTGTTTTTT NA NA 14 TRBJ2-2 TRBV9
CASGAGPLEEQYF TGTGCCAGCGGGGCAGGGCCCTTGGAGGAGCAGTACTTC NA medium-sized 13 TRBJ2-7 TRBV6-7
CASSLEGRPGVTDTQYF TGTGCCAGCAGTTTAGAAGGACGGCCGGGGGTTACAGATACGCAGTATTTT NA NA 17 TRBJ2-3 TRBV27
CASSFGRANYGYTF TGTGCCAGCAGCTTTGGACGGGCCAACTATGGCTACACCTTC NA NA 14 TRBJ1-2 TRBV7-8
CASSRGTGAYNEQFF TGCGCCAGCAGCCGAGGGACAGGGGCGTACAATGAGCAGTTCTTC TRBD1 NA 15 TRBJ2-1 TRBV5-1
CASSLARNNYGYTF TGTGCCAGCAGCTTGGCTAGGAATAACTATGGCTACACCTTC NA many 14 TRBJ1-2 TRBV5-4
CASSEGPAGESQPQHF TGTGCCAGCAGTGAAGGACCCGCAGGGGAAAGTCAGCCCCAGCATTTT NA NA 16 TRBJ1-5 TRBV6-1
CSAGTSNTDTQYF TGCAGCGCCGGGACTAGCAATACAGATACGCAGTATTTT TRBD2 NA 13 TRBJ2-3 TRBV29-1
CASSLLRDNLLNNYGYTF TGTGCCAGCTCACTGCTCCGGGACAACCTTTTAAATAACTATGGCTACACCTTC NA once 18 TRBJ1-2 TRBV18
CASSIQGGGYNEQFF TGTGCCAGCAGCATCCAAGGCGGGGGCTACAATGAGCAGTTCTTC TRBD2 once 15 TRBJ2-1 TRBV9
CASRPTGDNSPLHF TGTGCCAGCAGGCCGACAGGGGACAATTCACCCCTCCACTTT TRBD1 few 14 TRBJ1-6 TRBV6-6
CASSLSYVSSLFF TGTGCCAGCAGCTTAAGCTACGTCAGTAGCCTGTTTTTT NA few 13 TRBJ1-4 TRBV7-2
CASAQGASSSYNSPLHF TGTGCCTCGGCTCAGGGGGCCAGCAGCTCCTATAATTCACCCCTCCACTTT TRBD1 once 17 TRBJ1-6 TRBV30
CASSLDSARYFEQFF TGTGCCAGCAGCTTAGATAGCGCTAGATACTTTGAGCAGTTCTTC NA NA 15 TRBJ2-1 TRBV11-2
CASSQVAGQGYFGELFF TGCGCCAGCAGCCAAGTGGCTGGACAGGGCTACTTCGGGGAGCTGTTTTTT TRBD1 NA 17 TRBJ2-2 TRBV4-3